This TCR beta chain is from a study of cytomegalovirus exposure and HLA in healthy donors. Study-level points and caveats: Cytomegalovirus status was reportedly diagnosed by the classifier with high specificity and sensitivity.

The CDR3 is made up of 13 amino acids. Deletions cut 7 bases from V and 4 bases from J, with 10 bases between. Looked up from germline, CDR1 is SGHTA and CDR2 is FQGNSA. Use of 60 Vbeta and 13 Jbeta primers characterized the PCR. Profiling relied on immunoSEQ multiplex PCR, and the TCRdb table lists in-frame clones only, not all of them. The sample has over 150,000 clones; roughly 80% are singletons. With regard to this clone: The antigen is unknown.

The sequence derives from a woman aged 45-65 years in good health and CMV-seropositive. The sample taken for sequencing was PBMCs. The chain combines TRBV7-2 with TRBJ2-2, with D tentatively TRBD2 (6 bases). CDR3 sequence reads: CASTGTSTGELFF. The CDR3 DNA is TGTGCCAGCACAGGGACTTCCACCGGGGAGCTGTTTTTT. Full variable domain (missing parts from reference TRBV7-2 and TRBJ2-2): GAGVSQSPSNKVTEKGKDVELRCDPISGHTALYWYRQSLGQGLEFLIYFQGNSAPDKSGLPSDRFSAERTGGSVSTLTIQRTQQEDSAVYLCASTGTSTGELFFGEGSRLTVL.